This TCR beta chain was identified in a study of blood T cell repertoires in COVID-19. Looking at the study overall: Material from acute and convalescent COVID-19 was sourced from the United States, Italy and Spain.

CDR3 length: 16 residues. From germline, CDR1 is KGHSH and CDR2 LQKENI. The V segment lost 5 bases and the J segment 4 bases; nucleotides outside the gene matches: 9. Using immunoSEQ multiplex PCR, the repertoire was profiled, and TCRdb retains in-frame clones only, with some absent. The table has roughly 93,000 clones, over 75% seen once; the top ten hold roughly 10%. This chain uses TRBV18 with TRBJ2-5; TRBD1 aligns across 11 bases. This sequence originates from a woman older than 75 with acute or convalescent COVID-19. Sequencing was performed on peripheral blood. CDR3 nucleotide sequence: TGTGCCAGCTCAGGCACCGGACAGGGGGCGGGAGAGACCCAGTACTTC. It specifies CASSGTGQGAGETQYF.